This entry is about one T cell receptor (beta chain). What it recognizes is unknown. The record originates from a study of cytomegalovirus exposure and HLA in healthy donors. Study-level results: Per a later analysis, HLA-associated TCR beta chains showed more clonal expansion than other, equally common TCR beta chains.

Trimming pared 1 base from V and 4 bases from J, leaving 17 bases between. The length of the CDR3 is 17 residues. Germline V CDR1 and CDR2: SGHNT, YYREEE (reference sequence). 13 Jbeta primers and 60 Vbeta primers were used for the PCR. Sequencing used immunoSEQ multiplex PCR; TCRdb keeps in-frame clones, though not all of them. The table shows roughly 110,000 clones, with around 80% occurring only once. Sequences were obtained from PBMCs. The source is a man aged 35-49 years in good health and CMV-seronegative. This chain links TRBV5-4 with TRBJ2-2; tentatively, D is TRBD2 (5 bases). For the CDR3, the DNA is TGTGCCAGCAGCTTGCAGTTGCCTAGCTCGTCCACCGGGGAGCTGTTTTTT. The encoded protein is CASSLQLPSSSTGELFF.